This entry concerns a single TCR beta chain. Data came from immunoSEQ multiplex PCR; TCRdb stores just in-frame clones and leaves some out. The profile shows roughly 110,000 clones, less than 95% of them singletons. The sample is drawn from a study of T cell changes during pregnancy in multiple sclerosis. The input for sequencing was peripheral blood, taken after pregnancy. The TCR sequence derives from a female donor with multiple sclerosis, enrolled in a pregnancy study.

CDR3 residues: CASSFQGQTNYGYTF. CDR3 nucleotide sequence: TGTGCCAGCAGTTTTCAGGGACAGACTAACTATGGCTACACCTTC. The chain uses TRBV27 and TRBJ1-2; 7 bases are a match to TRBD1. After removal of 3 bases from V and 0 bases from J, the junction contained 4 bases not matched to a gene. Germline V lookup: CDR1 MNHEY, CDR2 SMNVEV (reference sequence). The CDR3 has 15 amino acids.